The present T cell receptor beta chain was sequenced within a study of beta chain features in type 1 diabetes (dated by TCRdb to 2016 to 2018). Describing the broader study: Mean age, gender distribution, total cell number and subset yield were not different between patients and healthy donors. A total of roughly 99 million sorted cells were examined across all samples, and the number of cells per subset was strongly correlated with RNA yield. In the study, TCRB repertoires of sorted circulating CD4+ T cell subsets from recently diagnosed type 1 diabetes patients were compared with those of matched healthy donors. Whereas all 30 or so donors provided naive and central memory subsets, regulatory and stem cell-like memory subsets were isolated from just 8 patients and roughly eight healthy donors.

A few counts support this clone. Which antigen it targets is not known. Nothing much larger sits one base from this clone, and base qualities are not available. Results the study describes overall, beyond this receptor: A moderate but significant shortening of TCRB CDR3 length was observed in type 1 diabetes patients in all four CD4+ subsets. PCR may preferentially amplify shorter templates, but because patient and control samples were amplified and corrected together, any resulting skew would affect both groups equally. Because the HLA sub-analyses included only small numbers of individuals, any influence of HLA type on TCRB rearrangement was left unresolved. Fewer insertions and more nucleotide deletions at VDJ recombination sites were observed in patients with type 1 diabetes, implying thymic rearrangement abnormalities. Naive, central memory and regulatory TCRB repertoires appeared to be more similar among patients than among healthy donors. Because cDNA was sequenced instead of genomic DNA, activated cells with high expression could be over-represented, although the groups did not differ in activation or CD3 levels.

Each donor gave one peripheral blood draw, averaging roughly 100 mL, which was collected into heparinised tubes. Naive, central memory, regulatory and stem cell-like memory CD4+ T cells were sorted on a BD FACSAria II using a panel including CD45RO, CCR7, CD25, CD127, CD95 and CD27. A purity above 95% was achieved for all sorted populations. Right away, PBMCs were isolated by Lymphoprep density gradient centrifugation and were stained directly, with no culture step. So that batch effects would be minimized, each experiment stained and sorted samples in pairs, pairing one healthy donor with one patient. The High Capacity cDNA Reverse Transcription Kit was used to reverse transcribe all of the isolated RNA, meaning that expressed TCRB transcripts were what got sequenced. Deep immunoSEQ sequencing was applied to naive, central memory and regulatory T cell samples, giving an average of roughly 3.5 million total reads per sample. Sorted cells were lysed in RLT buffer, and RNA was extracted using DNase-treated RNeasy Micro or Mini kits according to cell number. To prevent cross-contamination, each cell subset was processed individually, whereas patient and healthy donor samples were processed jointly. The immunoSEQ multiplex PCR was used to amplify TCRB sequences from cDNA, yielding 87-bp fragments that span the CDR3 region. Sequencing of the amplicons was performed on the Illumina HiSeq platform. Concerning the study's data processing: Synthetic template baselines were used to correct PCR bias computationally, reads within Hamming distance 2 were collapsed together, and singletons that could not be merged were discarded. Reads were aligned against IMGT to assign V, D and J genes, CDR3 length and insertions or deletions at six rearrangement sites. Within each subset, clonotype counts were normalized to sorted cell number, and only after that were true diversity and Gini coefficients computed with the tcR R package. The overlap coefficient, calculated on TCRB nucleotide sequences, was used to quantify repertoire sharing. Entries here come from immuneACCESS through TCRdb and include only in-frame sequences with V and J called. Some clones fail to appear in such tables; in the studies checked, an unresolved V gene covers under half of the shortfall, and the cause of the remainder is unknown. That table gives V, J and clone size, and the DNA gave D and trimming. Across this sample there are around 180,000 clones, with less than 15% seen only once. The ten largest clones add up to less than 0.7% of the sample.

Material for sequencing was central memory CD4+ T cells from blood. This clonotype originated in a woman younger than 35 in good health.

The DNA sequence is TGTGCCAGCAGCGTGCAAATAGGCGGGAGCTCCTACGAGCAGTACTTC. Its coded protein is CASSVQIGGSSYEQYF. This receptor chain uses TRBV9 and TRBJ2-7, with TRBD2 identical over 7 junction bases. As encoded in the germline V gene, CDR1 is SGDLS while CDR2 is YYNGEE. Counted from cysteine to phenylalanine, this CDR3 has 16 amino acids. Only CDR3 DNA is held: 48 bases, read in frame from base 1. V is pruned by 2 bases and J by 0 bases, leaving 8 bases of the junction without a gene match.